This T cell receptor (beta chain) was captured by sequencing in a study of control samples from healthy donors and cancer patients. Germline CDR1 reads KGHDR; CDR2 reads SFDVKD. V dropped 4 bases and J dropped 3; count of bases not matched to a gene: 3. This CDR3 contains 16 residues. Profiling relied on immunoSEQ multiplex PCR, and the TCRdb table lists in-frame clones only, not all of them. This sample has 95,000 to 130,000 clones, with over 90% found just once. The sequence was collected from a man aged 25-40 years in good health. The chain carries TRBV24-1 and TRBJ2-3; 13 positions match TRBD2. The source material was blood. This chain's CDR3 is CATSDPTSGGTDTQYF. The CDR3 nucleotides read TGTGCCACCAGTGACCCGACTAGCGGGGGGACAGATACGCAGTATTTT.